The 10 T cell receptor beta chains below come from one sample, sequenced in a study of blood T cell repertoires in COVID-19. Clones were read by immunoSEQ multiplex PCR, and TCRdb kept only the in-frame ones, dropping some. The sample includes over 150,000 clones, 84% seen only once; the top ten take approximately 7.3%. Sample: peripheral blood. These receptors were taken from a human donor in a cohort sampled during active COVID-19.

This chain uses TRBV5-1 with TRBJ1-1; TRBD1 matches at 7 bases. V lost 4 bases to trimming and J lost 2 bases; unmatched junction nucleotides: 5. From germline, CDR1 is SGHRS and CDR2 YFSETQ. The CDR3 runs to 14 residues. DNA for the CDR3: TGCGCCAGCAGCGAGGGGACAGTCAACACTGAAGCTTTCTTT. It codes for CASSEGTVNTEAFF.

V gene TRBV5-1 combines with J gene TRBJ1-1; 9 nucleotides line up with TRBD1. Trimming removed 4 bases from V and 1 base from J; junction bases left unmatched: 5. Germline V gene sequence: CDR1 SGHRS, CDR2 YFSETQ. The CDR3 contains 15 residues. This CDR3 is CASSPPTGGNTEAFF. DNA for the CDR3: TGCGCCAGCAGCCCCCCGACAGGGGGGAACACTGAAGCTTTCTTT.

The CDR3 sequence is CSVVSGGYPYEQYF. The CDR3 DNA sequence: TGCAGCGTTGTTAGTGGGGGCTATCCCTACGAGCAGTACTTC. This sequence joins TRBV29-1 and TRBJ2-7; D might be TRBD1 (6 bases). The CDR3 is made up of 14 amino acids. Deletions cut 4 bases from V and 2 bases from J, with 15 bases between. Germline V CDR1 and CDR2: SQVTM, ANQGSEA.

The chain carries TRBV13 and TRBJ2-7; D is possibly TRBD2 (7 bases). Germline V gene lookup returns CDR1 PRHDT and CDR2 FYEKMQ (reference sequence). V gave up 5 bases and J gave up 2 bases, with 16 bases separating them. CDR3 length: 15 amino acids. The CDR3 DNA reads TGTGCCAGCAGCCCCCCCGGGGGGCTAGCCTACGAGCAGTACTTC. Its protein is CASSPPGGLAYEQYF.

The CDR3 region is CASSPGRDRGYEQFF. The DNA of the CDR3 is TGTGCCAGCAGCCCAGGCCGGGACAGGGGATATGAGCAGTTCTTC. V usage is TRBV13 and J usage is TRBJ2-1; 10 nucleotides agree with TRBD1. The J segment lost 8 bases and the V segment lost 5 bases, leaving 9 bases of the junction unmatched. The CDR3 consists of 15 residues. In germline, CDR1 is PRHDT, CDR2 FYEKMQ (reference sequence).

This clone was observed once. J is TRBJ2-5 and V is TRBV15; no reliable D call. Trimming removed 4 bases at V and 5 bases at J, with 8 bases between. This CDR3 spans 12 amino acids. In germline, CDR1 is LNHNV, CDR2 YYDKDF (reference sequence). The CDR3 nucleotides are TGTGCCACCAGCACCGGGTTCGAGACCCAGTACTTC. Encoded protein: CATSTGFETQYF.

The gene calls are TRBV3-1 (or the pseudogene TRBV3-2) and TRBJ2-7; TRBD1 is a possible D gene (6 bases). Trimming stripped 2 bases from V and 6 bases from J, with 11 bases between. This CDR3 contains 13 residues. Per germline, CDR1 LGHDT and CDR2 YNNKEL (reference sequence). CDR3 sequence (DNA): TGTGCCAGCAGCCAAAGCAGGGGAGTCGAGCAGTACTTC. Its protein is CASSQSRGVEQYF.

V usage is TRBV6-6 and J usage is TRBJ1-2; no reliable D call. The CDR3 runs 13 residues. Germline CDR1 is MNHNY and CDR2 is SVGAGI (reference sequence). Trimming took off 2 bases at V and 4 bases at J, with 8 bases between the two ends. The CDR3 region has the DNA TGTGCCAGCAGTTACGACACCAGCTATGGCTACACCTTC. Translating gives CASSYDTSYGYTF.

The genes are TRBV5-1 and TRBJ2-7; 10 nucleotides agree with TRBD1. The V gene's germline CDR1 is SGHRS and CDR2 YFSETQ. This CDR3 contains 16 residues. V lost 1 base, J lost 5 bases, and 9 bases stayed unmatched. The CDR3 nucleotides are TGCGCCAGCAGCTTGCGGATGACAGGGGGCAGGAACGAGCAGTACTTC. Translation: CASSLRMTGGRNEQYF.

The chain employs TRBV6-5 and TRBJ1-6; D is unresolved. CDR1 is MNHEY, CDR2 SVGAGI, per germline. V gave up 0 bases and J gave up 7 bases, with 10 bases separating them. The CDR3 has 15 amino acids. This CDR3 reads CASSYSGPTNSPLHF. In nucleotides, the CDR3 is TGTGCCAGCAGTTACTCAGGTCCGACAAATTCACCCCTCCACTTT.